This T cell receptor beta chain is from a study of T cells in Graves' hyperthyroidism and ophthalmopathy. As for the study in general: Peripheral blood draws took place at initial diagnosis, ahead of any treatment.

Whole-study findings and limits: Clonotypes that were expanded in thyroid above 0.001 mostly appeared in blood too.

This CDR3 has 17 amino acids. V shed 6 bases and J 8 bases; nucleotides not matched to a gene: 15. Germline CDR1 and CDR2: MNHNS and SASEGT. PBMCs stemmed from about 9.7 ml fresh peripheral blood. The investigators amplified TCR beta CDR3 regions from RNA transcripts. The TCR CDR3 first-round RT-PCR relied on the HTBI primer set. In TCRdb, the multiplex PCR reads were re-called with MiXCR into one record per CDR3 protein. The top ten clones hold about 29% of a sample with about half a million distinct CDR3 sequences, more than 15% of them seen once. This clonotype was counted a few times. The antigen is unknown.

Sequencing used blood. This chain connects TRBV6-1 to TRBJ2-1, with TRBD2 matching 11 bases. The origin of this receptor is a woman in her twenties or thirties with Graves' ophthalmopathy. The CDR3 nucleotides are TGTGCCAGCAGCCTTAGACTAGCGGGAACGCGGGGCCATGAGCAGTTCTTC. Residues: CASSLRLAGTRGHEQFF.